Listed below are T cell receptor beta chains from one sample, sequenced in a study of T cell responses to AZD1222 COVID-19 vaccine. Method: immunoSEQ multiplex PCR; TCRdb's copy keeps in-frame clones and lacks some. The sample includes 79,000 or so clones, around three quarters of them seen just once. The source material was peripheral blood, sampled 28 days after the second dose of the MenACWY control vaccine. The receptors come from an adult who received the MenACWY meningococcal vaccine as a control. Both conserved end residues are part of each CDR3. D genes are given only for firm matches. A row's size may be missing; if present it is once, few, many or a size class.

J | V | length | size | D | DNA | CDR3
TRBJ1-1 | TRBV19 | 13 | NA | NA | TGTGCCAGTAGTACCATTGAGGGCACTGAAGCTTTCTTT | CASSTIEGTEAFF
TRBJ1-1 | TRBV5-4 | 13 | NA | NA | TGTGCCAGCAGCTTGTCTCCGGACACTGAAGCTTTCTTT | CASSLSPDTEAFF
TRBJ1-3 | TRBV6-1 | 14 | NA | NA | TGTGCCAGCAGTGAAAGTGCCAGGGTGAGCACCATATATTTT | CASSESARVSTIYF
TRBJ2-3 | TRBV5-1 | 17 | NA | NA | TGCGCCAGCAGCTACAACCCTGGCGGGGGCGCGTCAGATACGCAGTATTTT | CASSYNPGGGASDTQYF
TRBJ1-1 | TRBV12-3/TRBV12-4 | 12 | few | NA | TGTGCCAGCAGTTTAGCGGGAACTGAAGCTTTCTTT | CASSLAGTEAFF
TRBJ1-2 | TRBV28 | 12 | NA | NA | TGTGCCAGCCGGGGGTATAACTATGGCTACACCTTC | CASRGYNYGYTF
TRBJ1-1 | TRBV7-2 | 14 | NA | TRBD1 | TGTGCCAGCAGCTTCAAGGACAGGGACGCTGAAGCTTTCTTT | CASSFKDRDAEAFF
TRBJ1-2 | TRBV12-3/TRBV12-4 | 13 | NA | TRBD1 | TGTGCCAGCTATCGGGACAGACCATATGGCTACACCTTC | CASYRDRPYGYTF
TRBJ2-1 | TRBV30 | 15 | NA | TRBD1 | TGTGCCTGGAGTGTTTTTACAGGGGTGGGCGATGAGCAGTTCTTC | CAWSVFTGVGDEQFF
TRBJ1-1 | TRBV7-9 | 17 | NA | NA | TGTGCCAGCAGCTTAGGTCAAAGGGGGGGATTTAGAACTGAAGCTTTCTTT | CASSLGQRGGFRTEAFF
TRBJ1-4 | TRBV5-6 | 13 | few | NA | TGTGCCAGCAGCCGAAGGGGTAATGAAAAACTGTTTTTT | CASSRRGNEKLFF
TRBJ1-1 | TRBV5-1 | 13 | NA | NA | TGCGCCAGCAGCTTCGGGGTAAGCACTGAAGCTTTCTTT | CASSFGVSTEAFF
TRBJ1-5 | TRBV28 | 16 | NA | NA | TGTGCCAGCAGATACCCACCGGTACGTGGGAATCAGCCCCAGCATTTT | CASRYPPVRGNQPQHF
TRBJ1-2 | TRBV5-4 | 17 | NA | NA | TGTGCCAGCAGCTTGACGGTAGGCATGGTGAGAAGCTATGGCTACACCTTC | CASSLTVGMVRSYGYTF
TRBJ2-2 | TRBV7-2 | 17 | NA | TRBD2 | TGTGCCAGCAGCTTAGGGGCTAGCGGTATTTTCACCGGGGAGCTGTTTTTT | CASSLGASGIFTGELFF
TRBJ1-5 | TRBV30 | 17 | few | NA | TGTGCCTGGAGTCCCCCCGGACGGTCCTGGGGCAATCAGCCCCAGCATTTT | CAWSPPGRSWGNQPQHF
TRBJ1-1 | TRBV5-6 | 14 | few | NA | TGTGCCAGCAGCCCCATTGGACTCACCTTTGAAGCTTTCTTT | CASSPIGLTFEAFF
TRBJ1-2 | TRBV6-5 | 13 | NA | NA | TGTGCCAGCCTCCAATGGGGCAACTATGGCTACACCTTC | CASLQWGNYGYTF